Presented here are 8 T cell receptor beta chains from one specimen sequenced in a study of vaccination and CD4 T cells after COVID-19. The treatment is: approximately 9-day PBMC culture with coronavirus spike peptide pools or control peptides (ViraFEST assay). Prior to the COVID-19 pandemic (2011-2018), the unexposed donor's CD4+ T cells were collected. An Oncomine TCR Beta short-read assay was used to sequence the DNA from cultured CD4+ T cells. TCRdb recomputed calls from the PCR reads with MiXCR, one row per CDR3 protein. The sample carries 2,000 or so distinct CDR3 sequences, 46% recorded once. These receptors lack a known antigen. Sequencing was done on a sample of CD4+ T cells from blood, cultured in vitro. The receptor set was obtained from a human donor in good health.

The chain couples TRBV5-1 to TRBJ2-3; D gene unclear. V was pared by 4 bases and J by 0 bases, with 12 bases between. CDR1 and CDR2 from the germline V gene are SGHRS and YFSETQ. CDR3 size: 15 residues. The CDR3 nucleotides read TGCGCCAGCAGCCTTTCGCCGGCTAGCACAGATACGCAGTATTTT. Translation gives CASSLSPASTDTQYF.

The J gene is TRBJ1-6, the V gene TRBV7-2; possible D gene TRBD1, 5 bases. The germline gives CDR1 SGHTA, CDR2 FQGNSA. With 1 base removed from V and 14 bases from J, the gap between germline ends came to 18 bases. CDR3 length equals 15 residues. The chain's CDR3 is CASSLGNSPGRTLHF. The DNA for the CDR3 is TGTGCCAGCAGCTTAGGTAACTCCCCGGGACGGACCCTCCACTTT.

In its sample, this clonotype was seen a few times. The junction departs from germline at one end; a sequencing error may be responsible. For the CDR3, the DNA is TGTGCCAGCAGGGAAGACGGGAACACTGAAGCTTTCTTT. Translation: CASREDGNTEAFF. The chain couples TRBV2 to TRBJ1-1; D ambiguous. The CDR3 covers 13 residues. The germline gives CDR1 SNHLY, CDR2 FYNNEI. Combining the CDR3 with reference TRBV2 and TRBJ1-1 gives the whole variable domain EPEVTQTPSHQVTQMGQEVILRCVPISNHLYFYWYRQILGQKVEFLVSFYNNEISEKSEIFDDQFSVERPDGSNFTLKIRSTKLEDSAMYFCASREDGNTEAFFGQGTRLTVV.

In its sample, this clonotype was seen a few times. This chain links TRBV20-1 with TRBJ1-4; TRBD1 might be the D (6 bases). The CDR3 extends over 11 amino acids. Germline lookup yields CDR1 DFQATT and CDR2 SNEGSKA (reference sequence). The germline V and J ends were trimmed by 6 bases and 7 bases, with 9 bases remaining between them. CDR3 in DNA: TGCAGTGCAAGGGGGACTGAAAAACTGTTTTTT. It codes for CSARGTEKLFF.

This clonotype was detected a few times. The chain links TRBV20-1 to TRBJ2-2; the D gene is possibly TRBD2 (5 bases). The V gene's germline CDR1 is DFQATT and CDR2 SNEGSKA (reference sequence). There are 11 residues in the CDR3. With 3 bases removed from V and 6 bases from J, the gap between germline ends came to 5 bases. CDR3 sequence: CSARGAGELFF. In DNA, the CDR3 is TGCAGTGCTAGGGGAGCCGGGGAGCTGTTTTTT.

The chain combines TRBV20-1 with TRBJ1-2, with D tentatively TRBD1 (5 bases). This CDR3 has 12 amino acids. Germline V CDR1 and CDR2: DFQATT, SNEGSKA (reference sequence). CDR3 in amino acids: CSAQGGPYGYTF. CDR3 sequence (DNA): TGCAGCGCCCAGGGAGGGCCCTATGGCTACACCTTC.

This sequence joins TRBV6-2 or TRBV6-3 and TRBJ2-7; TRBD2 aligns across 10 bases. V dropped 2 bases and J dropped 3; count of bases not matched to a gene: 1. CDR1 and CDR2 from the germline V gene are MNHEY and SVGEGT. The CDR3 spans 14 residues. This CDR3 is CASSYRLAGYEQYF. CDR3 sequence (DNA): TGTGCCAGCAGTTACAGACTAGCGGGCTACGAGCAGTACTTC.

The rearrangement uses TRBV6-5 and TRBJ2-3, with D possibly being TRBD1 (6 bases). This CDR3 has 15 residues. The germline V and J ends were trimmed by 2 bases and 4 bases, with 13 bases remaining between them. Germline V gives CDR1 MNHEY, CDR2 SVGAGI. Here the CDR3 reads CASSYGGGGADTQYF. The CDR3 coding sequence is TGTGCCAGCAGTTACGGGGGTGGGGGCGCAGATACGCAGTATTTT.